A selection of T cell receptor beta chains follows, all from one sample in a study of cytomegalovirus exposure and HLA in healthy donors. Repertoires were generated with immunoSEQ multiplex PCR, while TCRdb's copy carries only in-frame clones and drops some. Among about 160,000 clones, around 74% were seen once, and the ten largest hold 2% to 2.5%. Material for sequencing was PBMCs. These receptors were collected from a female donor in good health and CMV-seronegative. CDR3s leave out the opening cysteine and the closing phenylalanine or tryptophan. D genes are given only for firm matches.

CDR3	J	D	length	V
ASSWTGTENTEAF	TRBJ1-1	TRBD1	13	TRBV5-1
ASSPAGTGIPEAF	TRBJ1-1	TRBD1	13	TRBV5-1
ASSVGTGANYGYT	TRBJ1-2	NA	13	TRBV9
ASSQLSRADYGYT	TRBJ1-2	NA	13	TRBV4-1
ASSPGTGTTNEKLF	TRBJ1-4	NA	14	TRBV5-4
ASSLRAGDTGELF	TRBJ2-2	TRBD2	13	TRBV5-1
ASSPTSGGYEQY	TRBJ2-7	TRBD2	12	TRBV7-3
AISEMGLAGASYEQY	TRBJ2-7	TRBD2	15	TRBV10-3
ASSLTSALNTGELF	TRBJ2-2	TRBD2	14	TRBV5-1
ASSRTYLNYEQY	TRBJ2-7	NA	12	TRBV5-6
ASSLGGDRGNIQY	TRBJ2-4	TRBD1	13	TRBV5-4
AGGRADTGELF	TRBJ2-2	TRBD2	11	TRBV19
ARSLSGRQAGNQPQH	TRBJ1-5	NA	15	TRBV5-3
ASSFVTGGHEQY	TRBJ2-7	TRBD1	12	TRBV5-1
ASSLWGGRGTEAF	TRBJ1-1	NA	13	TRBV27
SVEVAGGYNEQF	TRBJ2-1	TRBD2	12	TRBV29-1
ASSQGTGGGYT	TRBJ1-2	NA	11	TRBV5-1
ASSPYSDTEAF	TRBJ1-1	NA	11	TRBV5-5